The clone carrying this TCR beta chain was counted a few times. Germline CDR1 and CDR2: DFQATT and SNEGSKA (reference sequence). The CDR3 length is 15 residues. Trimming shortened V by 0 bases and J by 4 bases, and 12 bases separated the two germline ends. A single record per CDR3 protein comes from TCRdb applying MiXCR to the 5' RACE reads. The repertoire has just under 600,000 distinct CDR3 sequences, approximately 13% of them found once; the top ten carry around an eighth. The data were taken from a study of T cells after yellow fever vaccination. Overall study: The SMART-Seq v4 Ultra Low Input method served to prepare the low-cell-number fractions.

The genes are TRBV20-1 and TRBJ1-4; D is uncertain. This specimen consisted of PBMCs, obtained on the day of the yellow fever booster vaccination. The origin of this receptor is a man aged 25 to 45 who received the YFV17D yellow fever vaccine. The CDR3 protein is CSARDAAGINEKLFF. DNA of the CDR3: TGCAGTGCTAGAGATGCGGCAGGCATTAATGAAAAACTGTTTTTT.